These T cell receptor beta chains were read from a single sample in a study of T cell repertoires in aging, cancer and after chemotherapy. TCRdb fed the multiplex PCR reads into MiXCR, producing one record per CDR3 protein. The sample lists about 11,000 distinct CDR3 sequences; about 30% were seen once. The sample taken for sequencing was blood. The receptors were gathered from a human donor in good health. The donor label of this sample is uncertain. The CDR3 runs from the conserved cysteine through the conserved F or W. Fields, in order: D gene, clone size, J gene, V gene, CDR3 protein, CDR3 DNA. The D gene is left open where the match is weak. The size entry is marked missing in some rows and otherwise reads once, few, many or a size class.

>TRBD2|NA|TRBJ2-5|TRBV10-3
CATSYSGGTQETQYF
TGTGCCACCTCCTATAGCGGGGGGACCCAAGAGACCCAGTACTTC
>TRBD2|medium-sized|TRBJ2-2|TRBV5-4
CASSSGTSFAGELFF
TGTGCCAGCAGCTCCGGGACTAGCTTCGCCGGGGAGCTGTTTTTT
>NA|NA|TRBJ2-3|TRBV7-9
CASSSSGNTQYF
TGTGCCAGCAGCTCTTCGGGAAATACGCAGTATTTT
>NA|NA|TRBJ2-1|TRBV30
CAWSARVLEEQFF
TGTGCCTGGAGTGCCCGAGTACTGGAGGAGCAGTTCTTC
>NA|NA|TRBJ2-7|TRBV6-5
CASRDIGEQYF
TGTGCCAGCAGGGACATCGGCGAGCAGTACTTC
>NA|NA|TRBJ1-3|TRBV18
CASSPSRNTIYF
TGTGCCAGCTCACCCAGCAGAAACACCATATATTTT
>NA|few|TRBJ1-1|TRBV6-5
CASSYSGVNTEAFF
TGTGCCAGCAGTTACTCAGGGGTGAACACTGAAGCTTTCTTT
>TRBD1|NA|TRBJ1-1|TRBV7-9
CASSPVGDSMNTEAFF
TGTGCCAGCAGCCCGGTGGGGGACAGTATGAACACTGAAGCTTTCTTT
>NA|NA|TRBJ1-5|TRBV6-2/TRBV6-3
CASSREVFLSQHF
TGTGCCAGCAGCAGGGAGGTGTTTTTGTCCCAGCATTTT
>NA|NA|TRBJ1-1|TRBV5-4
CASSAELRKLNTEAFF
TGTGCCAGCAGCGCAGAGCTCAGGAAACTAAACACTGAAGCTTTCTTT
>NA|NA|TRBJ2-7|TRBV27
CASSFKGSYEQYF
TGTGCCAGCAGTTTCAAGGGGTCCTACGAGCAGTACTTC
>TRBD1|NA|TRBJ2-1|TRBV12-3/TRBV12-4
CASGVRGQGYNEQFF
TGTGCCAGCGGGGTCCGCGGACAGGGGTACAATGAGCAGTTCTTC
>NA|few|TRBJ1-4|TRBV19
CASSRATTNEKLFF
TGTGCCAGTAGTAGGGCAACAACTAATGAAAAACTGTTTTTT
>TRBD1|NA|TRBJ1-1|TRBV19
CASSPHTGGGTEAFF
TGTGCCAGTAGTCCTCATACAGGGGGAGGAACTGAAGCTTTCTTT
>NA|NA|TRBJ2-1|TRBV6-2/TRBV6-3
CVSSQSGPNEQFF
TGTGTTAGCAGCCAAAGTGGGCCCAATGAGCAGTTCTTC
>TRBD2|NA|TRBJ2-3|TRBV29-1
CSGLAGGPRDTQYF
TGCAGCGGACTAGCGGGGGGGCCGCGGGATACGCAGTATTTT
>NA|medium-sized|TRBJ2-1|TRBV19
CASSHVPSSYNEQFF
TGTGCCAGTAGTCACGTCCCGAGCTCCTACAATGAGCAGTTCTTC
>NA|NA|TRBJ2-7|TRBV27
CASGIQADGYEQYF
TGTGCCAGCGGGATACAGGCGGATGGGTACGAGCAGTACTTC
>NA|few|TRBJ1-1|TRBV6-1
CASMGSPMNTEAFF
TGTGCCAGCATGGGGAGCCCGATGAACACTGAAGCTTTCTTT
>NA|few|TRBJ2-5|TRBV7-9
CASSLGGAPAETQYF
TGTGCCAGCAGCTTAGGGGGGGCGCCGGCGGAGACCCAGTACTTC
>TRBD1|NA|TRBJ1-2|TRBV18
CASSPGTGGRYGYTF
TGTGCCAGCTCACCAGGGACAGGGGGCAGGTATGGCTACACCTTC
>NA|few|TRBJ1-5|TRBV19
CASETIGGNQPQHF
TGTGCCAGCGAAACAATTGGCGGCAATCAGCCCCAGCATTTT
>NA|NA|TRBJ2-1|TRBV5-6
CASSFGSYNEQFF
TGTGCCAGCAGCTTCGGGAGCTACAATGAGCAGTTCTTC
>NA|NA|TRBJ2-5|TRBV12-3/TRBV12-4
CASSLKSAGLREETQYF
TGTGCCAGCAGTTTAAAAAGCGCAGGGTTGAGGGAAGAGACCCAGTACTTC
>NA|NA|TRBJ2-7|TRBV7-9
CASSLTVAHTF
TGTGCCAGCAGCTTGACAGTGGCCCACACCTTC
>TRBD1|few|TRBJ1-5|TRBV19
CASADRDNQPQHF
TGTGCCAGTGCCGACAGGGACAATCAGCCCCAGCATTTT
>TRBD2|NA|TRBJ2-5|TRBV18
CASSPPVGLAGGPGETQYF
TGTGCCAGCTCACCACCGGTGGGACTAGCGGGAGGGCCAGGAGAGACCCAGTACTTC
>TRBD1|few|TRBJ1-6|TRBV30
CAWSGGDRASPLHF
TGTGCCTGGAGTGGAGGTGACAGGGCTTCACCCCTCCACTTT
>NA|few|TRBJ2-7|TRBV12-3/TRBV12-4
CASSLLGAYEQYF
TGTGCCAGCAGTTTATTAGGGGCCTACGAGCAGTACTTC
>NA|NA|TRBJ1-1|TRBV5-6
CASSVQGRPDTEAFF
TGTGCCAGCAGCGTACAGGGTAGGCCAGACACTGAAGCTTTCTTT
>TRBD2|NA|TRBJ2-3|TRBV6-2/TRBV6-3
CASSRASGRTDTQYF
TGTGCCAGCAGCCGCGCTAGCGGGCGCACAGATACGCAGTATTTT
>TRBD2|NA|TRBJ2-7|TRBV27
CASKAGAQHEQYF
TGTGCCAGCAAAGCGGGAGCTCAACACGAGCAGTACTTC
>NA|NA|TRBJ2-7|TRBV6-5
CASSLVHDKEQYF
TGTGCCAGCAGTTTGGTCCACGACAAGGAGCAGTACTTC
>TRBD1|NA|TRBJ1-2|TRBV6-5
CASRRKDRGQDGYTF
TGTGCCAGCAGGAGGAAGGACAGGGGCCAGGATGGCTACACCTTC
>NA|medium-sized|TRBJ1-4|TRBV13
CASSYYQEKLFF
TGTGCCAGCAGCTACTACCAGGAAAAACTGTTTTTT
>TRBD2|NA|TRBJ2-3|TRBV10-3
CAIGSSRSGLAGTDTQYF
TGTGCCATCGGTTCTTCCCGCTCGGGACTAGCGGGGACAGATACGCAGTATTTT
>NA|NA|TRBJ2-7|TRBV6-5
CASSYLAPNSYEQYF
TGTGCCAGCAGTTACTTGGCGCCTAATTCCTACGAGCAGTACTTC
>TRBD1|few|TRBJ1-4|TRBV19
CASSPHRGGNEKLFF
TGTGCCAGTAGCCCTCACAGGGGGGGAAATGAAAAACTGTTTTTT
>TRBD2|few|TRBJ2-3|TRBV19
CASSQSGGITDTQYF
TGTGCCAGTAGCCAAAGCGGGGGGATCACAGATACGCAGTATTTT
>NA|NA|TRBJ1-6|TRBV5-6
CASSFDRNYNSPLHF
TGTGCCAGCAGCTTCGACAGGAACTATAATTCACCCCTCCACTTT
>NA|few|TRBJ2-2|TRBV5-4
CASSPPKGTVNTGELFF
TGTGCCAGCAGCCCCCCCAAAGGGACGGTAAACACCGGGGAGCTGTTTTTT
>TRBD1|few|TRBJ1-2|TRBV7-6
CASSFRDSAGYTF
TGTGCCAGCAGCTTCCGGGACAGTGCTGGCTACACCTTC
>NA|few|TRBJ1-1|TRBV6-5
CASSYEGLTTEAFF
TGTGCCAGCAGTTACGAGGGCCTGACCACTGAAGCTTTCTTT
>TRBD2|NA|TRBJ2-3|TRBV4-2
CASSQEGLDTDTQYF
TGTGCCAGCAGCCAAGAAGGACTAGACACAGATACGCAGTATTTT
>TRBD2|NA|TRBJ2-7|TRBV6-2/TRBV6-3
CASSSPAGEAYEQYF
TGTGCCAGCAGTAGCCCAGCGGGAGAGGCCTACGAGCAGTACTTC
>NA|NA|TRBJ1-1|TRBV18
CASSHTAGALNTEAFF
TGTGCCAGCTCACACACAGCGGGGGCCCTGAACACTGAAGCTTTCTTT
>NA|NA|TRBJ1-3|TRBV12-3/TRBV12-4
CASIQTAGNTIYF
TGTGCCAGCATCCAGACCGCTGGAAACACCATATATTTT
>NA|NA|TRBJ1-6|TRBV20-1
CSARGAQGRDSPLHF
TGCAGTGCTAGAGGAGCGCAGGGACGAGACTCACCCCTCCACTTT
>NA|medium-sized|TRBJ2-1|TRBV30
CAWSLRGGDEQFF
TGTGCCTGGAGCCTTCGGGGTGGGGATGAGCAGTTCTTC
>TRBD1|NA|TRBJ1-1|TRBV5-1
CASSLKDRAGTEAFF
TGCGCCAGCAGCCTGAAGGACAGGGCCGGCACTGAAGCTTTCTTT
>NA|few|TRBJ2-3|TRBV5-3
CARIGGFTDTQYF
TGTGCCAGAATTGGGGGATTCACAGATACGCAGTATTTT
>NA|NA|TRBJ1-2|TRBV6-6
CASSFRIYGYTF
TGTGCCAGCAGTTTTAGAATCTATGGCTACACCTTC
>TRBD1|NA|TRBJ1-6|TRBV19
CASSGDRYSPLHF
TGTGCCAGTAGCGGGGACAGGTATTCACCCCTCCACTTT